The clone carrying this T cell receptor beta chain was recorded a few times. Its antigen is still unknown. Losses at the gene ends were 0 bases for V and 2 bases for J; bases not matched to a gene: 4. This CDR3 is built from 16 residues. The V gene's germline CDR1 is SGHRS and CDR2 YFSETQ. This entry is derived from a study of response to subunit inactivated influenza vaccine. The study, taken as a whole, reports: The authors proposed limited new T cell recruitment per seasonal influenza vaccination.

In TCRdb, the RT-PCR reads were re-called with MiXCR into one record per CDR3 protein. The repertoire holds approximately 520,000 distinct CDR3 sequences, with less than 30% as singletons. This sequence was found in a middle-aged man who received an inactivated influenza vaccine. The chain combines TRBV5-1 with TRBJ2-5; 10 nucleotides agree with TRBD2. The starting material was CD4+ T cells sorted from PBMCs, obtained more than 4 days after vaccination. This CDR3 reads CASSLGSSGSQETQYF. The DNA for the CDR3 is TGCGCCAGCAGCTTGGGTTCTAGCGGGAGTCAAGAGACCCAGTACTTC.